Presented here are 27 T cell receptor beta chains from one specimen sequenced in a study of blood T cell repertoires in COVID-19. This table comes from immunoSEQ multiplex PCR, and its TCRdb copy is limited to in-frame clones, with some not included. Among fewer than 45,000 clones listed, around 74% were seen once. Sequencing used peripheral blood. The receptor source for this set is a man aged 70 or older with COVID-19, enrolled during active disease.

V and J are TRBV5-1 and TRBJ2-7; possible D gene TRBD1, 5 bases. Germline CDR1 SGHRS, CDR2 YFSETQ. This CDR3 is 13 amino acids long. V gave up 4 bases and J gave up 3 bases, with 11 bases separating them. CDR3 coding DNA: TGCGCCAGCAGCAGAATAGGGGACTACGAGCAGTACTTC. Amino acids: CASSRIGDYEQYF. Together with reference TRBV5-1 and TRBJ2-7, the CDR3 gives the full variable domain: KAGVTQTPRYLIKTRGQQVTLSCSPISGHRSVSWYQQTPGQGLQFLFEYFSETQRNKGNFPGRFSGRQFSNSRSEMNVSTLELGDSALYLCASSRIGDYEQYFGPGTRLTVT.

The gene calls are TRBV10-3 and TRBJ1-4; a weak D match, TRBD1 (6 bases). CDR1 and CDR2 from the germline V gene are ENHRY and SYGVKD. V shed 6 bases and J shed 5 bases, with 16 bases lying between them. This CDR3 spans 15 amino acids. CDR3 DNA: TGTGCCATCAGGGCTGCGGGGGGCGGCAATGAAAAACTGTTTTTT. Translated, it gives CAIRAAGGGNEKLFF.

DNA for the CDR3: TGTGCCTGGAGTAGAAAAGGAGCTCGGAGAGGGGAGCAGTACTTC. Translation: CAWSRKGARRGEQYF. This rearrangement joins TRBV30 to TRBJ2-7; D may be TRBD2 (5 bases). Germline values: CDR1 GTSNPN, CDR2 SVGIG (reference sequence). There are 15 residues in the CDR3. Trimming left V 2 bases short and J 7 bases short, with 21 bases between. The entire variable domain, with the rest obtained from reference TRBV30 and TRBJ2-7, is as follows: SQTIHQWPATLVQPVGSPLSLECTVEGTSNPNLYWYRQAAGRGLQLLFYSVGIGQISSEVPQNLSASRPQDRQFILSSKKLLLSDSGFYLCAWSRKGARRGEQYFGPGTRLTVT.

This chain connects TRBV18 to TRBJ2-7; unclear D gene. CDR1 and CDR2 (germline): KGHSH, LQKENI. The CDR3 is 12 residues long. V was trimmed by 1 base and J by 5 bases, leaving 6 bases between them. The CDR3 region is CASSPRTDEQYF. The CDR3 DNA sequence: TGTGCCAGCTCACCACGAACAGACGAGCAGTACTTC.

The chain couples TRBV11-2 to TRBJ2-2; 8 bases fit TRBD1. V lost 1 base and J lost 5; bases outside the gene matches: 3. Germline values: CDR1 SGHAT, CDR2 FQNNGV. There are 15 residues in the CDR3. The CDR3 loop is CASSLGQGLTGELFF. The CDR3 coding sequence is TGTGCCAGCAGCTTAGGACAGGGGCTGACCGGGGAGCTGTTTTTT. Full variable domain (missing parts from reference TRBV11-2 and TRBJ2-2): EAGVAQSPRYKIIEKRQSVAFWCNPISGHATLYWYQQILGQGPKLLIQFQNNGVVDDSQLPKDRFSAERLKGVDSTLKIQPAKLEDSAVYLCASSLGQGLTGELFFGEGSRLTVL.

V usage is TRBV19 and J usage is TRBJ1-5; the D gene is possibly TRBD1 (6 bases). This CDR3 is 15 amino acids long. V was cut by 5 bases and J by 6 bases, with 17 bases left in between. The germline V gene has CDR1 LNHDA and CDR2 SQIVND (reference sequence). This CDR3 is CASSPLGRGIQPQHF. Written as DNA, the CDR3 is TGTGCCAGTAGTCCCCTTGGGAGGGGGATTCAGCCCCAGCATTTT. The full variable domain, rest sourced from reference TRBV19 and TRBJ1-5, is DGGITQSPKYLFRKEGQNVTLSCEQNLNHDAMYWYRQDPGQGLRLIYYSQIVNDFQKGDIAEGYSVSREKKESFPLTVTSAQKNPTAFYLCASSPLGRGIQPQHFGDGTRLSIL.

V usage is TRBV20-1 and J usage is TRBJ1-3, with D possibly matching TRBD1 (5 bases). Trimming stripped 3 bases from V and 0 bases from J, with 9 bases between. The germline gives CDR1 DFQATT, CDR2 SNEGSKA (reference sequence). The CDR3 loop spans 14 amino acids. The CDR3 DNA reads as TGCAGTGCTAGTATCGGGGGCTCTGGAAACACCATATATTTT. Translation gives CSASIGGSGNTIYF.

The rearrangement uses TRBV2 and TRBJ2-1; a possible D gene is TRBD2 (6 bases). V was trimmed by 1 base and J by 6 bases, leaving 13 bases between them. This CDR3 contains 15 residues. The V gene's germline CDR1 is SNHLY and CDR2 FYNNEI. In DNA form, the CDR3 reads TGTGCCAGCAGTGAAGAGGGACTCCCGCCCAATGAGCAGTTCTTC. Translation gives CASSEEGLPPNEQFF. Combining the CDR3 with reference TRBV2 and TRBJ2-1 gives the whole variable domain EPEVTQTPSHQVTQMGQEVILRCVPISNHLYFYWYRQILGQKVEFLVSFYNNEISEKSEIFDDQFSVERPDGSNFTLKIRSTKLEDSAMYFCASSEEGLPPNEQFFGPGTRLTVL.

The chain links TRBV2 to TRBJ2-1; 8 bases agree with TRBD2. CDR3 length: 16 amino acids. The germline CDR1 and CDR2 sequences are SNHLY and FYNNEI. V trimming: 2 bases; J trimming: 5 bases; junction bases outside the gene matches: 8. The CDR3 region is CASSELERGGNNEQFF. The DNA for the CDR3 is TGTGCCAGCAGTGAATTGGAACGGGGGGGCAACAATGAGCAGTTCTTC.

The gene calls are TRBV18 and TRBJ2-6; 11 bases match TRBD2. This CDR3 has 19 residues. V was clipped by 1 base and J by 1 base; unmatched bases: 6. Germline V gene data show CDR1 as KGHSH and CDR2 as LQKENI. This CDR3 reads CASSPRIAGGSSGANVLTF. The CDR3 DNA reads TGTGCCAGCTCACCACGCATAGCGGGAGGGTCTTCTGGGGCCAACGTCCTGACTTTC.

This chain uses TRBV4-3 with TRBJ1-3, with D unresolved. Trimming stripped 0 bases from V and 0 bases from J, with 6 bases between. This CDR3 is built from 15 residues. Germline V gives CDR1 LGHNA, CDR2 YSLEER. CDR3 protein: CASSQDLPSGNTIYF. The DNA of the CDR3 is TGCGCCAGCAGCCAAGATCTACCCTCTGGAAACACCATATATTTT.

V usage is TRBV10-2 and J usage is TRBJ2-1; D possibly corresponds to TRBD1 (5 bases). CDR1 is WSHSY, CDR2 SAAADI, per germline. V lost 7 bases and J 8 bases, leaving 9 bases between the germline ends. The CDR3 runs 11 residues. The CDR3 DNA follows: TGCGCCAGCAAAGGGGCCGATGAGCAGTTCTTC. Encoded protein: CASKGADEQFF.

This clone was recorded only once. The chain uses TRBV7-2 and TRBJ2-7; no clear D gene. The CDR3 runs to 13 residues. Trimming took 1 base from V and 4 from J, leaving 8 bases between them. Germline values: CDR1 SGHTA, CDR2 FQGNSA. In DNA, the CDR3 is TGTGCCAGCAGCTTAGGGGCCCCGTACGAGCAGTACTTC. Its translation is CASSLGAPYEQYF.

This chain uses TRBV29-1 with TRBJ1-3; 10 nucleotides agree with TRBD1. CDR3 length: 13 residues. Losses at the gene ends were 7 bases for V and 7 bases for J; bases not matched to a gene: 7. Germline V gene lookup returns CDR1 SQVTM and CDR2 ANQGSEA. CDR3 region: CSAKTGGRNTIYF. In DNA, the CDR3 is TGCAGCGCCAAGACAGGGGGCCGGAACACCATATATTTT.

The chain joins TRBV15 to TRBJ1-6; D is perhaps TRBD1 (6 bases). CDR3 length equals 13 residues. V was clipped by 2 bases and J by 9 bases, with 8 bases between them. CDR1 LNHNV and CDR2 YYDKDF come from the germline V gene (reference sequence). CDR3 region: CATSRTGFSPLHF. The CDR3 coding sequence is TGTGCCACCAGCAGAACAGGGTTTTCACCCCTCCACTTT.

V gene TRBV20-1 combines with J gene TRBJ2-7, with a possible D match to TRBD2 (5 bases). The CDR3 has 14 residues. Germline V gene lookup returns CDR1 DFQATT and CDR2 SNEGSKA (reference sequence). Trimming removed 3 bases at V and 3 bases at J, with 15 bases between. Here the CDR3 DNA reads TGCAGTGCTAGTGTCGCCAGGACTCTCTACGAGCAGTACTTC. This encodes CSASVARTLYEQYF.

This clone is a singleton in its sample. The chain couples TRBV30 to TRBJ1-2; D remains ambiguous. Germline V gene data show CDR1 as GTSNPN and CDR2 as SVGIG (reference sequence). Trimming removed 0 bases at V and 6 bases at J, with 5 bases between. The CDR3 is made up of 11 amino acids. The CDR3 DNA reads TGTGCCTGGAGTGTACTCCATGGCTACACCTTC. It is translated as CAWSVLHGYTF. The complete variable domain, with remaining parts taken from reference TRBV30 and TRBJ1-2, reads SQTIHQWPATLVQPVGSPLSLECTVEGTSNPNLYWYRQAAGRGLQLLFYSVGIGQISSEVPQNLSASRPQDRQFILSSKKLLLSDSGFYLCAWSVLHGYTFGSGTRLTVV.

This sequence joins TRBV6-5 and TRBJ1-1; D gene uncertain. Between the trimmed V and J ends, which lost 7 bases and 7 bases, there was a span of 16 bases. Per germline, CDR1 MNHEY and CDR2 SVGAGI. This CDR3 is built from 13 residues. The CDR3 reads CASIYTVGSEAFF. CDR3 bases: TGTGCCAGCATCTATACCGTTGGGAGTGAAGCTTTCTTT.

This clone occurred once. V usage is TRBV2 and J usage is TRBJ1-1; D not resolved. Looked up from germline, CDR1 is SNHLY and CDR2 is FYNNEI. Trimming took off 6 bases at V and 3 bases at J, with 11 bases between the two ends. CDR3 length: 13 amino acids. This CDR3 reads CASRTNADTEAFF. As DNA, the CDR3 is TGTGCCAGCAGGACCAATGCGGACACTGAAGCTTTCTTT.

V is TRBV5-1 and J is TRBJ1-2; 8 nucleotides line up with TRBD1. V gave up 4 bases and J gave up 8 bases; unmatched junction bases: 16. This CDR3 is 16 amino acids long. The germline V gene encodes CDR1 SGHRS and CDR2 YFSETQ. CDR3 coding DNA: TGCGCCAGCAGCCCTGTGGAGGACAGGGTTTCCGGGGGCTACACCTTC. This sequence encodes CASSPVEDRVSGGYTF.

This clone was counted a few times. CDR3 in amino acids: CASRRLAGFSYNEQFF. CDR3 DNA sequence: TGTGCCAGTAGGCGGCTAGCGGGCTTTTCCTACAATGAGCAGTTCTTC. This chain links TRBV19 with TRBJ2-1; 8 nucleotides line up with TRBD2. Germline-derived CDR1 and CDR2 are LNHDA and SQIVND (reference sequence). Unmatched junction bases numbered 8, after V lost 6 bases and J lost 1 base. This CDR3 contains 16 residues.

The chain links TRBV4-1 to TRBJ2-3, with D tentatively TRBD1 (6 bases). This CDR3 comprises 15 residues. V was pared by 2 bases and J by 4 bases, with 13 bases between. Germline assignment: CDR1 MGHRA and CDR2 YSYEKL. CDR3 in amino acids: CASSQRDISPDTQYF. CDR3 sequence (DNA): TGCGCCAGCAGCCAACGGGACATCAGTCCAGATACGCAGTATTTT.

The CDR3 loop is CSVLGAGAREKLFF. CDR3 DNA: TGCAGCGTGCTGGGGGCCGGGGCACGGGAAAAACTGTTTTTT. The rearrangement joins TRBV29-1 to TRBJ1-4; D perhaps matches TRBD1 (6 bases). Germline lookup yields CDR1 SQVTM and CDR2 ANQGSEA. V was clipped by 6 bases and J by 8 bases, with 19 bases between them. The CDR3 contains 14 residues.

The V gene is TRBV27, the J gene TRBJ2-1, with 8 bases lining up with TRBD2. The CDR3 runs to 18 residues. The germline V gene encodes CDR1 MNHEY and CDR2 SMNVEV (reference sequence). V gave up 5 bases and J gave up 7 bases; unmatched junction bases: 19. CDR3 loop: CASSRQGPKREQGNEQFF. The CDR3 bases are TGTGCCAGCAGTAGGCAGGGTCCGAAGCGGGAGCAGGGTAATGAGCAGTTCTTC.

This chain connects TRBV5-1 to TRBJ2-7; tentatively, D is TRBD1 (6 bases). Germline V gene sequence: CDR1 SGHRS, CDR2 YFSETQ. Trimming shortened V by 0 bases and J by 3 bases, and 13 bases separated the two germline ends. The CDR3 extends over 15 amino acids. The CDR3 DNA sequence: TGCGCCAGCAGCTTGGTGGCAGGGGCGTTCTACGAGCAGTACTTC. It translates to CASSLVAGAFYEQYF.

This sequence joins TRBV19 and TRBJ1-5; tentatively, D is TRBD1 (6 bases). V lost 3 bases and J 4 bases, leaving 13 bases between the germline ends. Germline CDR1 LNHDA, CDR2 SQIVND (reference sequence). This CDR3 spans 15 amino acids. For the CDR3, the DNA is TGTGCCAGTAGTATCCTCGGACAGTCTAATCAGCCCCAGCATTTT. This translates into CASSILGQSNQPQHF.

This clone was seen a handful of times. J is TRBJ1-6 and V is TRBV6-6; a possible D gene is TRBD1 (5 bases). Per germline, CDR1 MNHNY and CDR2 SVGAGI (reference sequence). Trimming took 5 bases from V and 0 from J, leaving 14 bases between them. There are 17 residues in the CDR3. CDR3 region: CASSQQDAGSYNSPLHF. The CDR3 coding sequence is TGTGCCAGCAGTCAACAGGATGCCGGCTCCTATAATTCACCCCTCCACTTT.